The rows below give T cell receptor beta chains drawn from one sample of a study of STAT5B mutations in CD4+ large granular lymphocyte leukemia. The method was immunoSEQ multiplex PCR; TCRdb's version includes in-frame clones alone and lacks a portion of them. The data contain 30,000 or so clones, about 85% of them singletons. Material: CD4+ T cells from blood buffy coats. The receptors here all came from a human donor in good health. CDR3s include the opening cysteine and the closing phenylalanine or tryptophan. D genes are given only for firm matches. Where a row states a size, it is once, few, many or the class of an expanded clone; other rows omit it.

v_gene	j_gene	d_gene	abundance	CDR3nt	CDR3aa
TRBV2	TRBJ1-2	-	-	TGTGCCAGCAAGGGGACCCTTCTAGACTATGGCTACACCTTC	CASKGTLLDYGYTF
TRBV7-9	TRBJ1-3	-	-	TGTGCCAGCAATTCCGGGATGCCCCCTGGAAACACCAGATATTTT	CASNSGMPPGNTRYF
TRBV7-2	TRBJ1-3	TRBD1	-	TGTGCCAGCAGCCCGGGGACAGTGATCTCTGGAAACACCATATATTTT	CASSPGTVISGNTIYF
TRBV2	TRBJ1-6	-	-	TGTGCCAGCAGTGGGACAGTTAATTCACCCCTCCACTTT	CASSGTVNSPLHF
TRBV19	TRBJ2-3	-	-	TGTGCCAGTAGTATAGGGCCTAGCACAGATACGCAGTATTTT	CASSIGPSTDTQYF
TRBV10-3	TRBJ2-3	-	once	TGTGCCATCAGTGAGCCCCTCCCGGAGGGCCGGGATACGCAGTATTTT	CAISEPLPEGRDTQYF
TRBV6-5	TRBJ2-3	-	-	TGTGCCAGCAGCTCGGTCGGCGGTAGCACAGATACGCAGTATTTT	CASSSVGGSTDTQYF
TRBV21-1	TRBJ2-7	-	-	TGTGCCAGCAGCAAAGTACAGCAGCCCCTCCACTACGAGCAGTACTTC	CASSKVQQPLHYEQYF
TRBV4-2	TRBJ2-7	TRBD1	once	TGTGCCAGCAGCCAAGATAGGGACAGGGGGCTGTACGAGCAGTACTTC	CASSQDRDRGLYEQYF
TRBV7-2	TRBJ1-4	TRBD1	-	TGTGCCAGCAGCTCAGGGGGCGCGGGTGAAAAACTGTTTTTT	CASSSGGAGEKLFF
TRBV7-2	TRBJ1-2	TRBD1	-	TGTGCCAGCAGCTCCCCGACAGGGGGAGAGGGCTACACCTTC	CASSSPTGGEGYTF
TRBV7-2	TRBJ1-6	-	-	TGTGCCAGCAGCTTAGCGGAGGGGGGAAGGTCACCCCTCCACTTT	CASSLAEGGRSPLHF
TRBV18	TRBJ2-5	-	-	TGTGCCAGCTCACCGGTTCGCGAGACCCAGTACTTC	CASSPVRETQYF
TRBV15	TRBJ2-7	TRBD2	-	TGTGCCACCAGCAGAGGTATTAGCGGGTACGAGCAGTACTTC	CATSRGISGYEQYF
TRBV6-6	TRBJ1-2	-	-	TGTGCCAGCAGTTACCAGGACAGCCGAGGCTACACCTTC	CASSYQDSRGYTF
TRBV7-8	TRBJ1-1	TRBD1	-	TGTGCCAGCAGCGGACAGGGAACCAACACTGAAGCTTTCTTT	CASSGQGTNTEAFF
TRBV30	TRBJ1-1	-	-	TGTGCCTGGAGTTGGGTGTACCAGAACACTGAAGCTTTCTTT	CAWSWVYQNTEAFF
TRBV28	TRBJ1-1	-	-	TGTGCCAGCAGTTTACGCAGGACGGGTGGGACTGAAGCTTTCTTT	CASSLRRTGGTEAFF
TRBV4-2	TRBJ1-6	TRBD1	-	TGTGCCAGCAGCCAGGGACAGGGTAATTCACCCCTCCACTTT	CASSQGQGNSPLHF
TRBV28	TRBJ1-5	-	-	TGTGCCAGCAGTTTATCCCCATGGGGCCAGCCCCAGCATTTT	CASSLSPWGQPQHF
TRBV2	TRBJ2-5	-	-	TGTGCCACCCAGGATCAGGAGACCCAGTACTTC	CATQDQETQYF
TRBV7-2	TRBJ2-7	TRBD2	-	TGTGCCAGCACCCGGACTAGCCCCTCCTACGAGCAGTACTTC	CASTRTSPSYEQYF
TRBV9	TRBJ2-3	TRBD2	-	TGTGCCAGCAGCTCCTCCGGGACTAGGACCACAGATACGCAGTATTTT	CASSSSGTRTTDTQYF
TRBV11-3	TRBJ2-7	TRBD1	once	TGTGCCAGCAGCTGGGGACAGAGCTCCTACGAGCAGTACTTC	CASSWGQSSYEQYF
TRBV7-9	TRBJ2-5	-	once	TGTGCCAGCAGCTTAAAAGAAGAGACCCAGTACTTC	CASSLKEETQYF
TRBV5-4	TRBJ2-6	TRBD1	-	TGTGCCAGCAGCTACCGGACAGGGAACTCTGGGGCCAACGTCCTGACTTTC	CASSYRTGNSGANVLTF
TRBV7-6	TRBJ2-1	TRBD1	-	TGTGCCAGCAGCTTAGGGGGACAGTCCAATGAGCAGTTCTTC	CASSLGGQSNEQFF
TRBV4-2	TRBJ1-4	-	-	TGTGCCAGCAGCCAAGGAACCCGCTCGGAACAGAATGAAAAACTGTTTTTT	CASSQGTRSEQNEKLFF
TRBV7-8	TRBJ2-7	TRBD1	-	TGTGCCAGCAGCTTAGCGGGACAGGGCTACGAGCAGTACTTC	CASSLAGQGYEQYF